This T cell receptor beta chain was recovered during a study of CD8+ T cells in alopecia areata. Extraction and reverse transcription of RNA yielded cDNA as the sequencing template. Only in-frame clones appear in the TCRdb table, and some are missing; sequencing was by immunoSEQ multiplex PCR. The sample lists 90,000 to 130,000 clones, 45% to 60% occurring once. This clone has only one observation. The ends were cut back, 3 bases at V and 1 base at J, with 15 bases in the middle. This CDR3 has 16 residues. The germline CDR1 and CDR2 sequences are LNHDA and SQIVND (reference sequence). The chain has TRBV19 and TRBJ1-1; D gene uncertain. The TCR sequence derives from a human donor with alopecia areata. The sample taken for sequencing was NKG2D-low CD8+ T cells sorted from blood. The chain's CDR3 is CASSIVSGVTNTEAFF. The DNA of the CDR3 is TGTGCCAGTAGTATTGTGTCCGGAGTCACGAACACTGAAGCTTTCTTT.